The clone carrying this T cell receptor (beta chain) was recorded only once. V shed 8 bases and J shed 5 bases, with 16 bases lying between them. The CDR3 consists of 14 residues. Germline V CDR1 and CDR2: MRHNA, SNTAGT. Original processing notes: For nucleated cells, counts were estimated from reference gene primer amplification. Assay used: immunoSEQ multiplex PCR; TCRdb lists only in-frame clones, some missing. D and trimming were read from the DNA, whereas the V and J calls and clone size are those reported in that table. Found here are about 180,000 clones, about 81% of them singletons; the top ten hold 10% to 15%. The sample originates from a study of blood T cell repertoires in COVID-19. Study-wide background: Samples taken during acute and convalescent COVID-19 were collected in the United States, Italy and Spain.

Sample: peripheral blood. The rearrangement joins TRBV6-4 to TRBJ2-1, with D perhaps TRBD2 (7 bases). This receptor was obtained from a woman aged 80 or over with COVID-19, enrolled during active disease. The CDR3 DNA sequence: TGTGCCAGCGCACGGGGGGCCACAAACAATGAGCAGTTCTTC. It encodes CASARGATNNEQFF.